Shown below are 24 T cell receptor beta chains from a single sample sequenced in a study of CD8 T cells in ankylosing spondylitis. Each CDR3 protein is one row after TCRdb ran MiXCR on the 5' RACE reads. The table lists just over 300,000 distinct CDR3 sequences, less than 25% of them singletons. What was sequenced was blood, either unsorted or a sorted T cell fraction (not recorded which). Receptors originate from a female donor with ankylosing spondylitis or in good health (not recorded which).

V is TRBV10-3 and J is TRBJ1-4; D is possibly TRBD1 (5 bases). This CDR3 is built from 13 residues. CDR1 is ENHRY and CDR2 is SYGVKD in the germline V gene. The V and J ends lost 3 bases and 4 bases respectively, with 6 bases between them. The CDR3 sequence is CAISEGVNEKLFF. CDR3 bases: TGTGCCATCAGTGAAGGGGTTAATGAAAAACTGTTTTTT.

The V gene is TRBV14, the J gene TRBJ1-1; no reliable D call. This CDR3 has 15 amino acids. V dropped 1 base and J dropped 1 base, with 10 bases sitting between them. Germline assignment: CDR1 SGHDN and CDR2 FVKESK. CDR3 DNA sequence: TGTGCCAGCAGCCAAGCCAAATTCAGGAACACTGAAGCTTTCTTT. It specifies CASSQAKFRNTEAFF.

This clonotype was observed at least ten times. The J gene is TRBJ2-7, the V gene TRBV20-1; TRBD1 aligns across 10 bases. V shed 6 bases, J shed 5 bases, and the junction held 10 bases outside the gene matches. CDR3 length equals 14 residues. In germline, CDR1 is DFQATT, CDR2 SNEGSKA (reference sequence). CDR3 DNA sequence: TGCAGTGCGCCGCCGGGACAGGGGTCCCACGAGCAGTACTTC. Its translation: CSAPPGQGSHEQYF.

This clonotype was seen a few times. The V gene is TRBV7-2, the J gene TRBJ2-5; D possibly matches TRBD1 or TRBD2 (5 bases each). V gave up 2 bases and J gave up 2 bases, with 9 bases separating them. The CDR3 is made up of 14 amino acids. Germline lookup yields CDR1 SGHTA and CDR2 FQGNSA. CDR3 bases: TGTGCCAGCAGCTTATTGGGACCGCAAGAGACCCAGTACTTC. Translated, it gives CASSLLGPQETQYF.

This clonotype came up many times. V gene TRBV29-1 combines with J gene TRBJ2-7; 8 bases match TRBD1. From germline, CDR1 is SQVTM and CDR2 ANQGSEA. After removal of 4 bases from V and 5 bases from J, the junction contained 4 bases not matched to a gene. The CDR3 runs to 12 residues. CDR3 coding DNA: TGCAGCGTTGGACAGGGGTTCAACGAGCAGTACTTC. Translation: CSVGQGFNEQYF.

V is TRBV7-2 and J is TRBJ2-1; 8 nucleotides match TRBD2. In germline, CDR1 is SGHTA, CDR2 FQGNSA. The CDR3 contains 15 residues. With 6 bases clipped from V and 7 bases from J, the junction kept 11 bases outside the gene matches. This CDR3 reads CASSASLAVYNEQFF. As DNA, the CDR3 is TGTGCCAGCAGTGCATCACTAGCGGTTTATAATGAGCAGTTCTTC.

This sequence joins TRBV24-1 and TRBJ1-2; D is perhaps TRBD1 (5 bases). Germline-derived CDR1 and CDR2 are KGHDR and SFDVKD. V was cut by 3 bases and J by 5 bases, with 15 bases left in between. This CDR3 is built from 15 residues. CDR3 amino acids: CATSDARGSGYGYTF. The CDR3 DNA follows: TGTGCCACCAGTGATGCAAGGGGTTCGGGTTATGGCTACACCTTC.

This clonotype was recorded many times. CDR3 nucleotides: TGTGCCATCAGTTTATCTAATTCACCCCTCCACTTT. Its protein is CAISLSNSPLHF. This chain links TRBV10-3 with TRBJ1-6; no clear D. Germline V gives CDR1 ENHRY, CDR2 SYGVKD. V lost 5 bases and J lost 6, with 5 bases in between. The CDR3 contains 12 residues.

The table lists this clonotype with a few counts. V is TRBV6-5 and J is TRBJ1-1; D call uncertain. The V gene lost 4 bases and the J gene lost 11 bases, with 14 bases spanning the gap. Germline CDR1 reads MNHEY; CDR2 reads SVGAGI. The CDR3 runs to 12 residues. CDR3 loop: CASSSGLMGAFF. The CDR3, as DNA: TGTGCCAGCAGTTCTGGTCTCATGGGGGCTTTCTTT.

V usage is TRBV29-1 and J usage is TRBJ2-7, with a tentative D call TRBD1 (6 bases). CDR1 and CDR2 (germline): SQVTM, ANQGSEA. V was clipped by 4 bases and J by 2 bases, with 12 bases between them. The CDR3 runs to 13 residues. The CDR3 DNA reads TGCAGCGTTGGCCAGGGGACCACCTACGAGCAGTACTTC. This sequence encodes CSVGQGTTYEQYF.

The chain couples TRBV20-1 to TRBJ1-4, with 9 bases aligning to TRBD1. Germline V gives CDR1 DFQATT, CDR2 SNEGSKA (reference sequence). The CDR3 covers 13 residues. V lost 6 bases and J lost 7; bases outside the gene matches: 6. The CDR3 loop reads CSARDRVFEKLFF. CDR3 nucleotide sequence: TGCAGTGCCCGGGACAGGGTATTTGAAAAACTGTTTTTT.

The J gene is TRBJ2-3, the V gene TRBV2, with D unresolved. CDR3 length: 13 amino acids. Looked up from germline, CDR1 is SNHLY and CDR2 is FYNNEI. V lost 7 bases and J lost 8, with 16 bases in between. CDR3 protein: CASTLDSSGTQYF. The CDR3 DNA reads TGTGCCAGCACTCTTGACTCCTCCGGTACGCAGTATTTT.

The table lists this clonotype with many counts. The gene calls are TRBV12-3 or TRBV12-4 and TRBJ1-1; TRBD1 might be the D (6 bases). The length of the CDR3 is 13 residues. V shed 5 bases and J shed 1 base, with 8 bases lying between them. In nucleotides, the CDR3 is TGTGCCAGCAGTGAACAGGGGAACACTGAAGCTTTCTTT. It is translated as CASSEQGNTEAFF.

The rearrangement joins TRBV5-6 to TRBJ1-2; D is unresolved. The CDR3 sequence is 13 residues long. CDR1 and CDR2 from the germline V gene are SGHDT and YYEEEE. The V end was cut by 7 bases, the J end by 8 bases, with 18 bases between. The CDR3 DNA sequence: TGTGCCAGCTCTCAGGAGGGTTTTGGCGGCTACACCTTC. It yields the protein CASSQEGFGGYTF. The variable domain in full, completed from reference TRBV5-6 and TRBJ1-2, reads DAGVTQSPTHLIKTRGQQVTLRCSPKSGHDTVSWYQQALGQGPQFIFQYYEEEERQRGNFPDRFSGHQFPNYSSELNVNALLLGDSALYLCASSQEGFGGYTFGSGTRLTVV.

In its sample, this clonotype was seen a few times. The chain is built from TRBV6-1 and TRBJ1-6; tentatively, D is TRBD1 (5 bases). CDR3 size: 14 residues. Germline assignment: CDR1 MNHNS and CDR2 SASEGT. The V end lost 6 bases, the J end lost 7 bases, and 13 bases lay between the germline ends. This CDR3 reads CASSEATDNSPLHF. The CDR3 nucleotides read TGTGCCAGCAGCGAGGCGACAGACAATTCACCCCTCCACTTT.

V is TRBV29-1 and J is TRBJ1-1; TRBD1 agrees at 7 bases. Germline trimming cut 4 bases from V and 4 bases from J; bases unmatched to any gene: 6. Germline V gene lookup returns CDR1 SQVTM and CDR2 ANQGSEA. CDR3 length: 13 amino acids. CDR3 bases: TGCAGCGTTGGGGCAGGGGGTCTCACTGAAGCTTTCTTT. Amino acids: CSVGAGGLTEAFF.

This clonotype was counted between two and nine times. The chain combines TRBV20-1 with TRBJ2-7; tentative D call: TRBD2 (6 bases). Trimming took 1 base from V and 2 from J, leaving 12 bases between them. The germline gives CDR1 DFQATT, CDR2 SNEGSKA (reference sequence). The CDR3 has 14 residues. CDR3 nucleotides: TGCAGTGCTAGAGGGGGGGTCATAACCTACGAGCAGTACTTC. The encoded protein is CSARGGVITYEQYF.

This CDR3 reads CASSRGDRTGGYTF. The CDR3 DNA is TGTGCCAGCAGCAGGGGAGACCGAACCGGTGGCTACACCTTC. The chain recombines TRBV7-2 with TRBJ1-2; maybe TRBD1 (5 bases). The CDR3 covers 14 residues. CDR1 and CDR2 (germline): SGHTA, FQGNSA. The ends were cut back, 5 bases at V and 7 bases at J, with 17 bases in the middle.

This clonotype was observed a handful of times. V usage is TRBV4-1 and J usage is TRBJ2-3, with TRBD2 as a possible D gene (5 bases). V lost 2 bases and J lost 3, with 9 bases in between. CDR1 is MGHRA and CDR2 is YSYEKL in the germline V gene. The length of the CDR3 is 14 residues. CDR3 sequence reads: CASSQPEGTDTQYF. CDR3 sequence (DNA): TGCGCCAGCAGCCAACCTGAGGGTACAGATACGCAGTATTTT.

This clonotype has just a few counts. The chain couples TRBV12-5 to TRBJ2-7, with no clear D. Germline V gene data show CDR1 as LGHNT and CDR2 as FRNRAP. V was clipped by 2 bases and J by 3 bases, with 5 bases between them. The CDR3 covers 12 residues. The CDR3 DNA reads TGTGCTAGTGGTTTGTGTCTCTACGAGCAGTACTTC. Amino acid sequence: CASGLCLYEQYF.

This clonotype was detected only a few times. V usage is TRBV20-1 and J usage is TRBJ1-3; D is unresolved. Germline V lookup: CDR1 DFQATT, CDR2 SNEGSKA (reference sequence). V was pared by 6 bases and J by 8 bases, with 14 bases between. CDR3 length: 12 residues. CDR3 bases: TGCAGTGCCGACGGCGGTGCGGACACCATATATTTT. Its translation: CSADGGADTIYF.

The V gene is TRBV20-1, the J gene TRBJ2-4; 12 positions agree with TRBD2. V shed 7 bases, J shed 0 bases, and the junction held 4 bases outside the gene matches. Germline V gene lookup returns CDR1 DFQATT and CDR2 SNEGSKA (reference sequence). The CDR3 consists of 15 residues. The CDR3 DNA follows: TGCAGTGTACCGGGACTAGCGGGAGCCAAAAACATTCAGTACTTC. It yields the protein CSVPGLAGAKNIQYF.

The chain uses TRBV20-1 and TRBJ1-3; D uncertain. V was shortened by 3 bases and J by 0 bases, with 6 bases between the two germline ends. The germline V gene has CDR1 DFQATT and CDR2 SNEGSKA (reference sequence). The CDR3 covers 13 residues. The CDR3 here is CSARVGSGNTIYF. The CDR3 bases are TGCAGTGCTAGGGTCGGCTCTGGAAACACCATATATTTT.

This clonotype was observed a handful of times. J is TRBJ2-2 and V is TRBV20-1; no firm D call. The V end lost 1 base, the J end lost 5 bases, and 11 bases lay between the germline ends. The CDR3 loop spans 14 amino acids. Germline V gene data show CDR1 as DFQATT and CDR2 as SNEGSKA (reference sequence). The CDR3 is CSARVLPPTGELFF. For the CDR3, the DNA is TGCAGTGCTAGAGTCCTACCCCCGACCGGGGAGCTGTTTTTT.